This T cell receptor beta chain is drawn from a study of regulatory T cells in long-lasting Graves disease. In the study overall: Newly diagnosed Graves' patients had under 3 months of antithyroid drugs. Study outcomes and limitations: Whereas about a thousand public clonotypes were shared by new patients, persistent patients shared more, at a few thousand. For persistent Graves' patients, TCR diversity was lower than for newly diagnosed ones. There were preferences for TRBV28, TRBJ1-2 and TRBJ2-5 in persistent disease.

This CDR3 has 14 amino acids. Trimming took 3 bases from V and 0 from J, leaving 8 bases between them. Germline V gives CDR1 LNHDA, CDR2 SQIVND (reference sequence). As to time point: newly diagnosed GD, antithyroid drugs for less than 3 months. Isolated PBMC RNA provided the starting material for the TCR library. To note about this clonotype: What it binds is unknown.

HTBI primers from iRepertoire and Arm-PCR of CDR3 regions yielded the TCR beta libraries. MiXCR was run by TCRdb on the multiplex PCR reads, yielding one entry per CDR3 protein. The table includes approximately 250,000 distinct CDR3 sequences, around 19% detected once. The chain carries TRBV19 and TRBJ1-1; no definite D call. The TCR comes from a female donor with Graves disease. Sequenced here: peripheral blood mononuclear cells (PBMCs), sampled at new diagnosis, from a patient treated with antithyroid drugs. DNA for the CDR3: TGTGCCAGTAGTATGGGTCTCTTGAACACTGAAGCTTTCTTT. Amino acid sequence: CASSMGLLNTEAFF.